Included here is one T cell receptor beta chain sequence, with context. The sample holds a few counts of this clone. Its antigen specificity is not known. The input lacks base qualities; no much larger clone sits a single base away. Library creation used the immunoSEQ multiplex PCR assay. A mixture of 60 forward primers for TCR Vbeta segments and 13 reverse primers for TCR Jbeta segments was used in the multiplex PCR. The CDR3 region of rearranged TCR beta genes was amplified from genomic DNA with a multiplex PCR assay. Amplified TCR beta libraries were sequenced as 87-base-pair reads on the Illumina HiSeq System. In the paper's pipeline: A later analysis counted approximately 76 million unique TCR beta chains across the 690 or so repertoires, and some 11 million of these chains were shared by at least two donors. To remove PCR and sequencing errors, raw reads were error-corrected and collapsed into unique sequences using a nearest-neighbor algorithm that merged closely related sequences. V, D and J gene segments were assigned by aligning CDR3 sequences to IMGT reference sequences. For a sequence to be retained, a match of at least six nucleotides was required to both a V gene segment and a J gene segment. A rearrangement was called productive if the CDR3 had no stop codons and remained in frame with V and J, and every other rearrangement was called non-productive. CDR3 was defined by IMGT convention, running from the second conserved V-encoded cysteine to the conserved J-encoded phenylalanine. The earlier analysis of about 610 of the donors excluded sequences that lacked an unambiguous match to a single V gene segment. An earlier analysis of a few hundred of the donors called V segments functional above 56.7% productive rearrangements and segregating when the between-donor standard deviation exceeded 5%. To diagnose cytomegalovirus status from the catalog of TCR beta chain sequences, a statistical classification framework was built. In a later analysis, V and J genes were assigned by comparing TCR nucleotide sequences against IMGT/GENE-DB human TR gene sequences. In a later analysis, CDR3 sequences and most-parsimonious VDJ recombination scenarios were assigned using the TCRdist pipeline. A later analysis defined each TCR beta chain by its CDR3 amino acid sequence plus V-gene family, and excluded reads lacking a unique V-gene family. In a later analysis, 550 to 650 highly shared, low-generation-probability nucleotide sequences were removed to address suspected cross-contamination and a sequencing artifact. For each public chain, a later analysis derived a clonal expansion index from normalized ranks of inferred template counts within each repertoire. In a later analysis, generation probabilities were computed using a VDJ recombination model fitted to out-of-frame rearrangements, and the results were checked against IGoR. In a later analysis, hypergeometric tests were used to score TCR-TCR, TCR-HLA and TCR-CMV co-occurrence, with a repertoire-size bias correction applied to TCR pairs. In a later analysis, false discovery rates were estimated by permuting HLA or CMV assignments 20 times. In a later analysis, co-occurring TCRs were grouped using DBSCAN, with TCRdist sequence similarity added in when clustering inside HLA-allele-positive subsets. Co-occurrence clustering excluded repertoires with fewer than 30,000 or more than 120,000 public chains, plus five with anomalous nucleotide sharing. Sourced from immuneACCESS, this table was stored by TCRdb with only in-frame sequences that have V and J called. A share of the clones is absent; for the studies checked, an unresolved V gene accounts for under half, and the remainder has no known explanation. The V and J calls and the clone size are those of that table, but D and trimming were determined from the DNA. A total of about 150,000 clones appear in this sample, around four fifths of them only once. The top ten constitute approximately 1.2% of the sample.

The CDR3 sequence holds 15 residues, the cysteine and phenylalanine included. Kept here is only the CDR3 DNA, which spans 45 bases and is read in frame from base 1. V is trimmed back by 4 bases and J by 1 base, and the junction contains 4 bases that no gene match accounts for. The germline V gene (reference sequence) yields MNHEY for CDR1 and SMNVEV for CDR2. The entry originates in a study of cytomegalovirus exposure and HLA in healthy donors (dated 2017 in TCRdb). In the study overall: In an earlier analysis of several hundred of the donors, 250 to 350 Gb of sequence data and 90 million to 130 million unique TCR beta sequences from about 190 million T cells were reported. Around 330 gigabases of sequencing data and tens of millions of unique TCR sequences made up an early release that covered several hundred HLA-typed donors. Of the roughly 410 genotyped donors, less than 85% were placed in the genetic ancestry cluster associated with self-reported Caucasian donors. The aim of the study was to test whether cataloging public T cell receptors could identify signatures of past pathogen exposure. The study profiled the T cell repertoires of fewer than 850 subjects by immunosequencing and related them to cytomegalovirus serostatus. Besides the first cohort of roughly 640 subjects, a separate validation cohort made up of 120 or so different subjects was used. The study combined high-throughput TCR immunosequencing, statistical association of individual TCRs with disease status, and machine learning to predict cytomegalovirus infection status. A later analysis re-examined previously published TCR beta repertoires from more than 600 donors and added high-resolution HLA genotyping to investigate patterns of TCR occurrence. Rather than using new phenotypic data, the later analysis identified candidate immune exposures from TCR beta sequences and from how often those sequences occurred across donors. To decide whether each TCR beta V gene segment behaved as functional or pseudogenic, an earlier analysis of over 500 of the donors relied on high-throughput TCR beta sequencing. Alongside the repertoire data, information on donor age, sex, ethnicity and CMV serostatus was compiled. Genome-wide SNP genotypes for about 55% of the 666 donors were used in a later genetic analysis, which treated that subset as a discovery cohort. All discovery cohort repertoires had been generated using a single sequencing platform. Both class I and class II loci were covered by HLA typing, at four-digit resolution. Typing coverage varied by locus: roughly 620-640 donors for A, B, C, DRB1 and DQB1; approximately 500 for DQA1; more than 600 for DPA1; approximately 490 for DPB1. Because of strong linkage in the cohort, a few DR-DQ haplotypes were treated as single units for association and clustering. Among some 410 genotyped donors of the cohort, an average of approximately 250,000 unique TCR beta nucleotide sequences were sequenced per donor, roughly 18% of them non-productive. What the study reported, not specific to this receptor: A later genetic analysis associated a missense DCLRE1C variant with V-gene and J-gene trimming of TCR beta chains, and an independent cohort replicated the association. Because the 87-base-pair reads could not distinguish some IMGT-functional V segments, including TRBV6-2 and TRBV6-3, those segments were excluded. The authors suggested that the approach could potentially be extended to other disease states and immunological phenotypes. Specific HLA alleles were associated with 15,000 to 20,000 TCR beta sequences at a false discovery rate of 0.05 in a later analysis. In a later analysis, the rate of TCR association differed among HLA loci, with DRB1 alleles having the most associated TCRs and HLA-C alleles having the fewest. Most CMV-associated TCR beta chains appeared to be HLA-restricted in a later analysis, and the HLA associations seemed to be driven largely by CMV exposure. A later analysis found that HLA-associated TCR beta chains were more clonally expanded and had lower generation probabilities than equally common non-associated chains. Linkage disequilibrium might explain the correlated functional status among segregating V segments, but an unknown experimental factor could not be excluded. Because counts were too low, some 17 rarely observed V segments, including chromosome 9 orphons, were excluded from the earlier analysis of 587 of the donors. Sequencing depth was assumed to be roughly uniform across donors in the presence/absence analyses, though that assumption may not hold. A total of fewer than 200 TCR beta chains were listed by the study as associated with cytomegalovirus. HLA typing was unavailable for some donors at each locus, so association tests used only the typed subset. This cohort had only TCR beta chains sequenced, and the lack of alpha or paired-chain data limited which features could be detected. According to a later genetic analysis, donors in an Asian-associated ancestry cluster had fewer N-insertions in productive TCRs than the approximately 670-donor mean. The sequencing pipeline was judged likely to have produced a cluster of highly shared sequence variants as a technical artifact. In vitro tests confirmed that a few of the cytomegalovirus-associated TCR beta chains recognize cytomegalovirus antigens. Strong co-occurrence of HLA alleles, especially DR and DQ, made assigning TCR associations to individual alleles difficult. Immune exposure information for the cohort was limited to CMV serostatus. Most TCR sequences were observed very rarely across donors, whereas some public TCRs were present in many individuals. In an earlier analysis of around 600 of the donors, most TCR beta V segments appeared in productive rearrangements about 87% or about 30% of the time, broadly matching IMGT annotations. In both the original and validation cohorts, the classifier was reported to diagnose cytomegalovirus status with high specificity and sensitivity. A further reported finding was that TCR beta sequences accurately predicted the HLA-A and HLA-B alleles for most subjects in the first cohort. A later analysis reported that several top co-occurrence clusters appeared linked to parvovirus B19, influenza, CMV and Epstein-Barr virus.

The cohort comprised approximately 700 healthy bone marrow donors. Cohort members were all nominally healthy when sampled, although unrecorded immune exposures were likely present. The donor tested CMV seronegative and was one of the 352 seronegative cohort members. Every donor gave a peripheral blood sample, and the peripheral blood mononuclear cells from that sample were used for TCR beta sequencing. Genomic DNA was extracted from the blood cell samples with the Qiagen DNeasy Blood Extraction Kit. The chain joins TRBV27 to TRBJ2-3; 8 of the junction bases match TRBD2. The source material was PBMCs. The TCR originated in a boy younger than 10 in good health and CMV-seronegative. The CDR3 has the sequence CASSWEAGGTDTQYF. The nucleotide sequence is TGTGCCAGCAGTTGGGAAGCGGGGGGCACAGATACGCAGTATTTT.